This T cell receptor (beta chain) comes out of a study of PD-L1 blockade in urothelial cancer. Study overall: Blood analysis took place 3 weeks (second dose) and 6 weeks after treatment start.

The sample's time point: pretreatment peripheral blood. Locally advanced or metastatic urothelial carcinoma affected all patients. TCRdb's table, derived via immunoSEQ multiplex PCR, lists solely in-frame clones and lacks some. The sample lists around 130,000 clones, about four fifths occurring once. Unmatched junction bases numbered 10, after V lost 6 bases and J lost 6 bases. This CDR3 has 15 amino acids. Germline-derived CDR1 and CDR2 are MNHEY and SMNVEV (reference sequence). The material sequenced was PBMCs, taken around atezolizumab (anti-PD-L1) treatment. The V call is TRBV27, the J call TRBJ2-2, with TRBD1 identical over 7 bases. The source is a man between 45 and 60 years old with urothelial cancer. CDR3 sequence reads: CASRPGTAISGELFF. CDR3 sequence (DNA): TGTGCCAGCAGGCCGGGGACAGCTATATCCGGGGAGCTGTTTTTT.